One T cell receptor beta chain is described in this entry. How the authors handled the data: Estimated nucleated cell counts came from reference gene primer amplification. The assay was immunoSEQ multiplex PCR, and TCRdb's table has in-frame clones only and misses some. The V and J calls and clone size were taken over from that table, and D and trimming were inferred from the DNA. Among around 47,000 clones listed, around 89% were seen once. This sample stems from a study of blood T cell repertoires in COVID-19. Study summary: Sites in the United States, Italy and Spain provided acute and convalescent COVID-19 samples.

The CDR3 is made up of 14 amino acids. Germline V gene sequence: CDR1 SNHLY, CDR2 FYNNEI. V shed 11 bases and J shed 8 bases, with 24 bases lying between them. The J gene is TRBJ1-2, the V gene TRBV2, with D possibly matching TRBD1 (5 bases). The origin of this receptor is a man in his fifties or sixties with active COVID-19. What was sequenced was peripheral blood. The CDR3 coding sequence is TGTGCCTCAACGGGGGGACGCTCGGGTAGGGGCTACACCTTC. Translation gives CASTGGRSGRGYTF. Supplemented by reference TRBV2 and TRBJ1-2, the full variable domain reads EPEVTQTPSHQVTQMGQEVILRCVPISNHLYFYWYRQILGQKVEFLVSFYNNEISEKSEIFDDQFSVERPDGSNFTLKIRSTKLEDSAMYFCASTGGRSGRGYTFGSGTRLTVV.